This T cell receptor (beta chain) appears in the sequencing data of a study of T cell repertoires in cytomegalovirus infection. About the research overall: Public TCR beta signatures marked donors with CMV infection and the matching HLA. Whole-study findings and limits: The ex vivo response showed dominance by HLA-C-restricted CMV-specific TCR beta clonotypes.

V shed 5 bases and J 2 bases; nucleotides not matched to a gene: 18. Germline CDR1 reads SGHTA; CDR2 reads FQGNSA. The CDR3 contains 19 residues. TCRdb analysed the reads with MiXCR anew, one entry per CDR3 protein. Of about 180,000 distinct CDR3 sequences listed, roughly 15% are singletons. Points on this clonotype: Its antigen is as yet unknown.

Sequencing input: CD8+ T cells from PBMCs. V and J are TRBV7-2 and TRBJ2-5; 9 bases map to TRBD1. The TCR originated in a human donor in good health (CMV status not recorded). Some clones in this sample may be carry-over from other donors' samples. CDR3 sequence: CASSLYGTGLLNLQETQYF. The CDR3 bases are TGTGCCAGCAGCCTATACGGGACAGGGTTGCTAAATTTACAAGAGACCCAGTACTTC.